Below, 3 T cell receptor beta chains from the same sample are listed, as sequenced in a study of T cell repertoires in cytomegalovirus infection. One entry per CDR3 protein, called by TCRdb with MiXCR from the reads. Among fewer than 550,000 distinct CDR3 sequences listed, more than 20% were seen once. The material sequenced was PBMCs. The source of these receptors is a human donor in good health (CMV status not recorded). Some clones in this sample may be carry-over from other donors' samples.

The CDR3 protein is CASSDIGTPTYGYTF. The CDR3 DNA reads as TGTGCCAGCAGTGACATCGGGACTCCAACATATGGCTACACCTTC. The J gene is TRBJ1-2, the V gene TRBV2; tentative D call: TRBD1 (5 bases). Germline loops: CDR1 SNHLY, CDR2 FYNNEI. V was pared by 3 bases and J by 5 bases, with 16 bases between. This CDR3 comprises 15 residues.

This clonotype was seen repeatedly, ten times or more. The V gene is TRBV28, the J gene TRBJ1-1; 8 bases line up with TRBD1. Germline CDR1 reads MDHEN; CDR2 reads SYDVKM. Trimming removed 10 bases from V and 6 bases from J; junction bases left unmatched: 16. CDR3 length equals 15 residues. CDR3 DNA sequence: TGTGCCATCAAACCGACGAAACAGGGGGAAGCTGAAGCTTTCTTT. It encodes CAIKPTKQGEAEAFF.

This clonotype has a count of ten or more. The chain recombines TRBV7-2 with TRBJ2-3; D may be TRBD1 (6 bases). The CDR3 has 15 residues. Looked up from germline, CDR1 is SGHTA and CDR2 is FQGNSA. V was clipped by 6 bases and J by 2 bases, with 15 bases between them. DNA of the CDR3: TGTGCCAGCAGAGGGACAAGTTCTAACACAGATACGCAGTATTTT. Encoded protein: CASRGTSSNTDTQYF.